This is a list of T cell receptor beta chains from one sample in a study of control samples from healthy donors and cancer patients. The method was immunoSEQ multiplex PCR; TCRdb's version includes in-frame clones alone and lacks a portion of them. The table includes some 76,000 clones, roughly nine tenths detected once. Sequenced sample: PBMCs. The receptor source for this set is a woman aged 45-65 years with colorectal cancer. CDR3s include the opening cysteine and the closing phenylalanine or tryptophan. A D gene is named only where the DNA matches it firmly.

D gene	V gene	CDR3 protein
-	TRBV6-1	CASSARRECRTYGYTF
-	TRBV30	CAWGRTEAFF
-	TRBV4-1	CASSQPVDTIYF
TRBD1	TRBV11-3	CASSLGGQSQETQYF
-	TRBV27	CASSRSPGFSNQPQHF
-	TRBV5-6	CASSLNLGTFGNEQFF
-	TRBV9	CASSVGGDWVGAQYF
TRBD1	TRBV7-2	CASENKQGAGTQYF
-	TRBV19	CASSIDQGGENTGELFF
-	TRBV7-2	CASSLEWVPRRDEQFF
TRBD1	TRBV5-5	CASSRQGNYGYTF
-	TRBV5-1	CASSLEGGPTDTQYF
-	TRBV9	CASSVLPRGGIEAFF
TRBD1	TRBV19	CASLKWTGVNQPQHF
-	TRBV10-3	CAIKAGDTEAFF
-	TRBV7-9	CASSFSRVQETQYF
TRBD1	TRBV6-5	CASRGQGYTEAFF
-	TRBV19	CASRMTPQLGSPRTEAFF
-	TRBV27	CASSSYSLGNTEAFF
-	TRBV5-5	CASSWPAGVGYTF
TRBD2	TRBV3-1/TRBV3-2	CASSQYSGGASGELFF
-	TRBV6-5	CATRGASDTEAFF
-	TRBV15	CATRDASAREAFF
-	TRBV5-1	CASTLGTGAANTGELFF
-	TRBV20-1	CSVTGGTEAFF
-	TRBV6-5	CASRQARVGTGELFF
-	TRBV21-1	CASSKVSRGPHDYGYTF
-	TRBV15	CATSPRKDWNTEAFF
TRBD1	TRBV5-1	CASSLNRGSNEKLFF
TRBD1	TRBV28	CASLRQGLKTQYF
TRBD1	TRBV5-1	CASSDSQGASEKLFF
-	TRBV30	CAWSLSINLVNEQFF
-	TRBV6-5	CASSYEVDGTQYF
-	TRBV24-1	CATSALNEQFF
-	TRBV2	CASSVSEYNYGYTF
TRBD2	TRBV2	CASRLAGGTDTQYF
-	TRBV3-1/TRBV3-2	CASSQGRTKNIQYF
-	TRBV27	CASRSVLDEKLFF
-	TRBV9	CASSGRVGTTSTEAFF
-	TRBV14	CASSQARVGTEAFF
-	TRBV3-1/TRBV3-2	CASSRSQGETGELFF
TRBD1	TRBV2	CASRDRGNTEAFF
-	TRBV2	CASSEAQQGGEDTQYF
TRBD1	TRBV19	CASTTGTGNQPQHF
TRBD1	TRBV24-1	CATSDSQGARGYTF
-	TRBV5-1	CASSLAPGSGAQYF
-	TRBV11-1	CASSLQGRDTEAFF
-	TRBV6-4	CASSSDTLGGYTF
-	TRBV20-1	CSASQGPTQYF
-	TRBV6-5	CASSYPPQLRGYGYTF
-	TRBV5-6	CASSPNPTGPGELFF